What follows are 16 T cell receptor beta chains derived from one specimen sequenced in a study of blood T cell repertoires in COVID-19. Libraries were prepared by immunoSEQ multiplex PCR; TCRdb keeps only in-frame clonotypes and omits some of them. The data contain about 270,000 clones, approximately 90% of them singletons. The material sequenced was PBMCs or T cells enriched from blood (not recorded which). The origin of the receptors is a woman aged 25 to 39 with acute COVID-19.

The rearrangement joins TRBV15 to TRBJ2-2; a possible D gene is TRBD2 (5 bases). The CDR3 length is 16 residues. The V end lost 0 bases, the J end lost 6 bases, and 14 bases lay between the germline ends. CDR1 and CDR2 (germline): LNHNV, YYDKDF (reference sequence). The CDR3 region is CATSRDLGSWAGELFF. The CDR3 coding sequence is TGTGCCACCAGCAGAGATTTAGGGAGCTGGGCCGGGGAGCTGTTTTTT.

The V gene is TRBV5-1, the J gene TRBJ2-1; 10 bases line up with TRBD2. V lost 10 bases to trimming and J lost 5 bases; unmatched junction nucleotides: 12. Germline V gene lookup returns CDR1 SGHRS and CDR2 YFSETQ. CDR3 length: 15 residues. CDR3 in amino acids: CAARASGSGDNEQFF. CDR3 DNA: TGCGCCGCCAGGGCTAGCGGGAGCGGGGACAATGAGCAGTTCTTC. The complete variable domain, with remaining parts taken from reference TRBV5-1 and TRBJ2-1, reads KAGVTQTPRYLIKTRGQQVTLSCSPISGHRSVSWYQQTPGQGLQFLFEYFSETQRNKGNFPGRFSGRQFSNSRSEMNVSTLELGDSALYLCAARASGSGDNEQFFGPGTRLTVL.

The CDR3 here is CASSQGQGGLALTYEQYF. In DNA form, the CDR3 reads TGTGCCAGCAGCCAGGGACAGGGAGGACTAGCGCTAACCTACGAGCAGTACTTC. This chain links TRBV3-1 (or the pseudogene TRBV3-2) with TRBJ2-7, with D possibly being TRBD1 or TRBD2 (9 bases each). The CDR3 is made up of 18 amino acids. From germline, CDR1 is LGHDT and CDR2 YNNKEL (reference sequence). Trimming stripped 3 bases from V and 2 bases from J, with 23 bases between.

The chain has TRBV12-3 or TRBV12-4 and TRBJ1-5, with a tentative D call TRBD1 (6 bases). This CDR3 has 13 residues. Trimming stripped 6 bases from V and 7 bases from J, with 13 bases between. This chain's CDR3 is CASRGDTGQPQHF. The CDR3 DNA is TGTGCCAGCAGGGGGGACACAGGACAGCCCCAGCATTTT.

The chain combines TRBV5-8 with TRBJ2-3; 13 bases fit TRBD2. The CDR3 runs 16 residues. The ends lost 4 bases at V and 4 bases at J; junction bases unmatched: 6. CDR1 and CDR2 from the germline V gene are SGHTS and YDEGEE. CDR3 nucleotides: TGTGCCAGCAGCGGAGGACTAGCGGGAGTCGCAGATACGCAGTATTTT. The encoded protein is CASSGGLAGVADTQYF.

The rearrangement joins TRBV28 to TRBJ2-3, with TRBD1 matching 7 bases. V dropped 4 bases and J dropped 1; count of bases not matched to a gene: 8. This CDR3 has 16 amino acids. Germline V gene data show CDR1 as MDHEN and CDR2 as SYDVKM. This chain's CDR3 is CASSSTGDGGTDTQYF. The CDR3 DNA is TGTGCCAGCAGTTCCACAGGGGACGGGGGCACAGATACGCAGTATTTT.

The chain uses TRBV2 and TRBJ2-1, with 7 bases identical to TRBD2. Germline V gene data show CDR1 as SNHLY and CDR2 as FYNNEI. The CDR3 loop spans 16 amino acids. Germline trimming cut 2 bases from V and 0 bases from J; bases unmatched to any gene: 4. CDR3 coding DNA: TGTGCCAGCAGTGAACGGGGCGGGAGCTCCTACAATGAGCAGTTCTTC. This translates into CASSERGGSSYNEQFF.

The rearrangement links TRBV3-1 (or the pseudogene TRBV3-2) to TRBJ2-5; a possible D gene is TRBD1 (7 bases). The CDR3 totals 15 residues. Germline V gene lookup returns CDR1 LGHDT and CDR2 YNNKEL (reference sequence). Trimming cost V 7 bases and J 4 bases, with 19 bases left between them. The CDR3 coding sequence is TGTGCCAGCACCAGGGGGGCCGGGCTGGGAGAGACCCAGTACTTC. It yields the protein CASTRGAGLGETQYF.

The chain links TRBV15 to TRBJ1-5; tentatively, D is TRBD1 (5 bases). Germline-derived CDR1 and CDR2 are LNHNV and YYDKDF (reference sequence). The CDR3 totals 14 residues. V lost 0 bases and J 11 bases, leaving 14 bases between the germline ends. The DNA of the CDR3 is TGTGCCACCAGCAGAGATATAGGGGCTTGGGCCCAGCATTTT. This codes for CATSRDIGAWAQHF.

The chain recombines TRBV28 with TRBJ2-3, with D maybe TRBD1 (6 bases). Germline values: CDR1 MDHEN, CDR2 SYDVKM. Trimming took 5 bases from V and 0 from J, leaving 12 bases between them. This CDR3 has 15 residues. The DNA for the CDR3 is TGTGCCAGCAGTACTCGACAGGAAAGCACAGATACGCAGTATTTT. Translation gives CASSTRQESTDTQYF. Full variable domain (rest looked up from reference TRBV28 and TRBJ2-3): DVKVTQSSRYLVKRTGEKVFLECVQDMDHENMFWYRQDPGLGLRLIYFSYDVKMKEKGDIPEGYSVSREKKERFSLILESASTNQTSMYLCASSTRQESTDTQYFGPGTRLTVL.

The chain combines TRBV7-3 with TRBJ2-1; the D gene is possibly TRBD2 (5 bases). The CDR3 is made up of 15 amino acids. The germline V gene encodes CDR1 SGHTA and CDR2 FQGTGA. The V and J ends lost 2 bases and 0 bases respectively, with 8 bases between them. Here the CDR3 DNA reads TGTGCCAGCAGCTTAGAGAGCGGCTCCTACAATGAGCAGTTCTTC. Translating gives CASSLESGSYNEQFF.

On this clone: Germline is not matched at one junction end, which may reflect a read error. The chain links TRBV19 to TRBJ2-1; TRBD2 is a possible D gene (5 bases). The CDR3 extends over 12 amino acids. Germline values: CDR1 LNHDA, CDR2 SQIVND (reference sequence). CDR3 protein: CASSIFRGMTVF. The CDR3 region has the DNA TGTGCCAGTAGTATCTTCCGGGGAATGACGGTCTTC.

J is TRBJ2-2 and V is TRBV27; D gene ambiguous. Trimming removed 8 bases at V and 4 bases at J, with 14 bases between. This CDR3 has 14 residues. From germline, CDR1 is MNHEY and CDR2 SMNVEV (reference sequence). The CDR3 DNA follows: TGTGCCAGCCGTTATGACCGAGGCACCGGGGAGCTGTTTTTT. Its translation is CASRYDRGTGELFF.

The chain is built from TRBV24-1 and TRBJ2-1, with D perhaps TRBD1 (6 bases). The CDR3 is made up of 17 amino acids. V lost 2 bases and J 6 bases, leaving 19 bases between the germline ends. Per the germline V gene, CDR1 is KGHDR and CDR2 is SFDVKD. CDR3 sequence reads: CATSDSAGQGRFNEQFF. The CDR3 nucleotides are TGTGCCACCAGTGATTCGGCGGGCCAGGGGCGCTTCAATGAGCAGTTCTTC.

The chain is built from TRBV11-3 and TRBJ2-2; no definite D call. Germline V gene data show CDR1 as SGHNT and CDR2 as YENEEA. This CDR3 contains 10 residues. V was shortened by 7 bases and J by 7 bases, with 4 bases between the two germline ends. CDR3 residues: CASINGELFF. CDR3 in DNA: TGTGCCAGCATTAACGGGGAGCTGTTTTTT.

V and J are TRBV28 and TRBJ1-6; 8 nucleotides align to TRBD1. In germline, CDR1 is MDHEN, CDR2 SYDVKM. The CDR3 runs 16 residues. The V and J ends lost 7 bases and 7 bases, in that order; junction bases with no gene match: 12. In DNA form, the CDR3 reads TGTGCCAGCAACCCGACGACAGGGGTTGGGAATTCACCCCTCCACTTT. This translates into CASNPTTGVGNSPLHF.